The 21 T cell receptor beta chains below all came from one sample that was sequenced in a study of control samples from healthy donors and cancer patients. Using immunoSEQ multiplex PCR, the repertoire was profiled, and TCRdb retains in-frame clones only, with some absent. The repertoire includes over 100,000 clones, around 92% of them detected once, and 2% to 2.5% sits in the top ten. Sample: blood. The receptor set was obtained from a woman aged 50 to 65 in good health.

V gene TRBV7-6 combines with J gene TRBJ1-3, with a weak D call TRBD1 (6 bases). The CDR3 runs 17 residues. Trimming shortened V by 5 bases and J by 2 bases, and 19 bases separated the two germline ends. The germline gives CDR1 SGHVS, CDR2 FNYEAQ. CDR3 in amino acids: CASSLVSRSGAGNTIYF. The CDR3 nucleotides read TGTGCCAGCAGCCTCGTTTCCCGCTCAGGGGCTGGAAACACCATATATTTT.

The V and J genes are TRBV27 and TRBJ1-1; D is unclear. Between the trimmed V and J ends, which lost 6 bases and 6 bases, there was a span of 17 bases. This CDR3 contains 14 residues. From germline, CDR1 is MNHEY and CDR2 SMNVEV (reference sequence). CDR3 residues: CASRSGGARSEAFF. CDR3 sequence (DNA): TGTGCCAGCAGGTCCGGCGGAGCCAGATCTGAAGCTTTCTTT.

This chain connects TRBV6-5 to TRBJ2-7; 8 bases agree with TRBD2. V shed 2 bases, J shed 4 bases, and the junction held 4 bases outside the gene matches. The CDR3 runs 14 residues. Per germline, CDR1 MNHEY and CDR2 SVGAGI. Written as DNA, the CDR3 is TGTGCCAGCAGTTACGGGCGGGGGGCTTACGAGCAGTACTTC. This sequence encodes CASSYGRGAYEQYF.

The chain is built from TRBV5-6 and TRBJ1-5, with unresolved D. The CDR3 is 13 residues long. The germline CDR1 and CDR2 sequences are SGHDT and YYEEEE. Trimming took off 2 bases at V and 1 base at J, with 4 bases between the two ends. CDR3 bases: TGTGCCAGCAGCTTCAACAGCAATCAGCCCCAGCATTTT. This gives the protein CASSFNSNQPQHF.

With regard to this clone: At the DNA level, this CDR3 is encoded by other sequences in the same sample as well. The CDR3 nucleotides are TGTGCCAGCAGTTTAAGGGCGGGGCCAGGGGGGCGGGGAACCTTC. It specifies CASSLRAGPGGRGTF. The chain is built from TRBV28 and TRBJ1-2; TRBD1 matches at 7 bases. This CDR3 spans 15 amino acids. Germline V gene lookup returns CDR1 MDHEN and CDR2 SYDVKM. The V and J ends lost 2 bases and 14 bases, in that order; junction bases with no gene match: 17.

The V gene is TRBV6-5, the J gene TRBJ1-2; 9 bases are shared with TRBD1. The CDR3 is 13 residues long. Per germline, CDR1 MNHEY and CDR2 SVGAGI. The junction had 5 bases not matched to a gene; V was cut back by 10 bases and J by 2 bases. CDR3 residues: CATEGQGNYGYTF. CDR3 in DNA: TGTGCCACCGAAGGACAGGGGAACTATGGCTACACCTTC.

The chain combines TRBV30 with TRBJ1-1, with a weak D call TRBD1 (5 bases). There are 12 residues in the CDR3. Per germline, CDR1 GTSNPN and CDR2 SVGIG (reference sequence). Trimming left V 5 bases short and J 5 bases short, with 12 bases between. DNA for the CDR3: TGTGCCTGGGGACACTCGGGAACTGAAGCTTTCTTT. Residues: CAWGHSGTEAFF.

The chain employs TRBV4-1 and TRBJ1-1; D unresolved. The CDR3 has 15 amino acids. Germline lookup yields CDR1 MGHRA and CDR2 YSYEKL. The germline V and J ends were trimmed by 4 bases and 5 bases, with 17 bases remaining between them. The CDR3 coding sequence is TGCGCCAGCAGCCCTACTTTGGACGGGAGGACTGAAGCTTTCTTT. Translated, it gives CASSPTLDGRTEAFF.

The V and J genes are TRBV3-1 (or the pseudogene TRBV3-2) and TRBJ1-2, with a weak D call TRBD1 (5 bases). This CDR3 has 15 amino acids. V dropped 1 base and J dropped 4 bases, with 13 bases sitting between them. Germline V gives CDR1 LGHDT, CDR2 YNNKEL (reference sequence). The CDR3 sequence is CASSQARGDFYGYTF. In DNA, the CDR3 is TGTGCCAGCAGCCAAGCGCGAGGGGATTTCTATGGCTACACCTTC.

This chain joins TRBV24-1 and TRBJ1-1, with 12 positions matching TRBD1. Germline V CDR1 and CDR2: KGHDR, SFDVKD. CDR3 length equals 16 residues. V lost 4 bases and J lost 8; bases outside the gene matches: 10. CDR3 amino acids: CATSDPGTGGASEAFF. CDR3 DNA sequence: TGTGCCACCAGTGACCCGGGGACAGGGGGCGCGTCAGAAGCTTTCTTT.

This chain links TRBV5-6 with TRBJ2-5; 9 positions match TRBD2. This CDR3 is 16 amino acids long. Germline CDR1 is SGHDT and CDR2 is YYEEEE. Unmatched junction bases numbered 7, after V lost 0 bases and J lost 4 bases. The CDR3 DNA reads TGTGCCAGCAGCTTGGTCCAGCGGGAGGTTGGAGAGACCCAGTACTTC. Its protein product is CASSLVQREVGETQYF.

DNA for the CDR3: TGTGCCAGCAGCACGACAGGGGGTTTCAGGGCTTTCTTT. Protein sequence: CASSTTGGFRAFF. The V gene is TRBV7-8, the J gene TRBJ1-1, with 9 nucleotides matching TRBD1. Per the germline V gene, CDR1 is SGHVS and CDR2 is FQNEAQ. The CDR3 contains 13 residues. J was trimmed by 11 bases and V by 5 bases; bases with no gene match: 9.

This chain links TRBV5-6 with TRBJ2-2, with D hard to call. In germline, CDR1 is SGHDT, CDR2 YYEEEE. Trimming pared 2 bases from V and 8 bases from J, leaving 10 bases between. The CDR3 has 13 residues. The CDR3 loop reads CASSFNMAGELFF. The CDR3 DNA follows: TGTGCCAGCAGCTTTAACATGGCTGGGGAGCTGTTTTTT.

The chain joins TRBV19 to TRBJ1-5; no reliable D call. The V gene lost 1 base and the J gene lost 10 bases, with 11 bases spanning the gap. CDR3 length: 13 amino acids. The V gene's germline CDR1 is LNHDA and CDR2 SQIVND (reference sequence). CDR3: CASSIVLGHPQHF. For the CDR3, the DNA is TGTGCCAGTAGTATAGTTCTAGGGCATCCCCAGCATTTT. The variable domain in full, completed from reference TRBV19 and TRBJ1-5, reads DGGITQSPKYLFRKEGQNVTLSCEQNLNHDAMYWYRQDPGQGLRLIYYSQIVNDFQKGDIAEGYSVSREKKESFPLTVTSAQKNPTAFYLCASSIVLGHPQHFGDGTRLSIL.

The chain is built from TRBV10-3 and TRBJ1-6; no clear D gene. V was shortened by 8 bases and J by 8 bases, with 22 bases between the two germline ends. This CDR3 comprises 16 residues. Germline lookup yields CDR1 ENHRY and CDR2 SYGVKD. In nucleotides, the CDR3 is TGTGCCATCCGGGAAAGAGAGGAGCTTAGGGATTCACCCCTCCACTTT. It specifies CAIREREELRDSPLHF.

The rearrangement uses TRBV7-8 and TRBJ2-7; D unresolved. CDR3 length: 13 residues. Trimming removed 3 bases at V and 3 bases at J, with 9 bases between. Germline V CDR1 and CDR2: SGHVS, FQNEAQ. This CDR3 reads CASSLRTYYEQYF. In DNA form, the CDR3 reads TGTGCCAGCAGCTTGCGGACCTACTACGAGCAGTACTTC.

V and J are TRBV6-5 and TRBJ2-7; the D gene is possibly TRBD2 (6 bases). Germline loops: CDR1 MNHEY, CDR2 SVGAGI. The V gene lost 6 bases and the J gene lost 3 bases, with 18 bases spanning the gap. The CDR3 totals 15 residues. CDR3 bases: TGTGCCAGCAGGCTTCGGGGGTCCCTCCACTACGAGCAGTACTTC. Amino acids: CASRLRGSLHYEQYF.

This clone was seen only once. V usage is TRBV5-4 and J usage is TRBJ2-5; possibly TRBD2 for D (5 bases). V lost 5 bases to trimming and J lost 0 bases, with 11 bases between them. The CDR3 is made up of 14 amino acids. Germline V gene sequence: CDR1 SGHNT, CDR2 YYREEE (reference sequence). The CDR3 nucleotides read TGTGCCAGCAGTTTTAGAGGGTACCAAGAGACCCAGTACTTC. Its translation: CASSFRGYQETQYF.

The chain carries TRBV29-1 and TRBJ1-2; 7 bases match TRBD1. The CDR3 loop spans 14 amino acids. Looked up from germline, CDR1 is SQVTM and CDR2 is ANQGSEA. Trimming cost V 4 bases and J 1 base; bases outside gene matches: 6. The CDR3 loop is CSVAGTDYNYGYTF. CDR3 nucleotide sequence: TGCAGCGTTGCCGGGACAGATTATAACTATGGCTACACCTTC.

The CDR3 DNA reads as TGTGCCTGGAGTGGGGCCTTGACCTACGAGCAGTACTTC. Its protein is CAWSGALTYEQYF. V usage is TRBV30 and J usage is TRBJ2-7; the D is unclear. The CDR3 covers 13 residues. Germline assignment: CDR1 GTSNPN and CDR2 SVGIG (reference sequence). The germline V and J ends were trimmed by 1 base and 2 bases, with 9 bases remaining between them.

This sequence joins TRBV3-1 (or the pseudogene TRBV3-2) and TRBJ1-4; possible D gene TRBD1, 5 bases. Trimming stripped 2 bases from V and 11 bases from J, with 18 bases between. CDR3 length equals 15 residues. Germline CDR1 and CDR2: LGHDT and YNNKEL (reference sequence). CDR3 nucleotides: TGTGCCAGCAGCCAAAACCCGGACACCGCGATGAAACTGTTTTTT. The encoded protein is CASSQNPDTAMKLFF.